The clone carrying this T cell receptor (beta chain) was observed at least ten times. Its antigen is not identified. The data derive from a study of naive and memory T cell subsets. This CDR3 is built from 15 residues. V trimming: 2 bases; J trimming: 10 bases; junction bases outside the gene matches: 10. Germline assignment: CDR1 SGHNT and CDR2 YENEEA. An equimolar mix of two oligonucleotides served as the beta constant-region primer for TRBC1 and TRBC2. The ligated cDNA underwent four PCR rounds using SP2 and nested alpha and beta constant-region primers. TCRdb called the UMI-ligation and nested PCR reads again in MiXCR, with one record for every CDR3 protein. This sample has approximately 90,000 distinct CDR3 sequences; approximately 11% occur once, and the top ten carry 0.13%. General observations from the study: Naive repertoires, especially CD8, held a few larger clonotypes, possibly memory cells re-expressing CD45RA.

This clonotype originated in a human donor in good health. The specimen was naive CD4+ T cells from blood. The chain recombines TRBV11-3 with TRBJ2-3; 9 bases match TRBD2. The CDR3 nucleotides read TGTGCCAGCAGCTTAATAGCGGGAGCTACGAGTTCGCAGTATTTT. It codes for CASSLIAGATSSQYF.